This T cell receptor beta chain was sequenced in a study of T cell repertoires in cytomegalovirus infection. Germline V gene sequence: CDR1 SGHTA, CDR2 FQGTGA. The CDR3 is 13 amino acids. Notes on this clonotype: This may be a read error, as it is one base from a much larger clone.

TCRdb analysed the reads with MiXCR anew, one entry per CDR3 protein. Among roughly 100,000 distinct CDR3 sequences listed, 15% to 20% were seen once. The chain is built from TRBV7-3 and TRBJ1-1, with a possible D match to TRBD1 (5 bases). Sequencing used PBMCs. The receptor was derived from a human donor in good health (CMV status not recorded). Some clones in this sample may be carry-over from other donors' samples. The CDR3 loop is CASSLRGVTAAFF. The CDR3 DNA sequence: TGTGCCAGCAGCTTAAGGGGCGTCACTGCAGCTTTCTTT.